A single sample is the source of the 5 T cell receptor beta chains below, sequenced in a study of vaccination effects on CD4 cells after COVID-19. Subsequent to a culture period of about ten days, CD4+ T cells were isolated. Participants completed two doses of the BNT162b2 or mRNA-1273 vaccine. Their antigen targets remain unknown. Assay used: immunoSEQ multiplex PCR; TCRdb lists only in-frame clones, some missing. The repertoire holds tens of thousands of clones, with over 65% as singletons. This sample comprised CD4+ T cells from PBMCs cultured without peptide, obtained after COVID-19 vaccination. The source of these receptors is a human donor who received a COVID-19 vaccine.

The rearrangement uses TRBV18 and TRBJ1-3, with 11 bases identical to TRBD1. CDR1 is KGHSH and CDR2 is LQKENI in the germline V gene. This CDR3 is 16 amino acids long. V was pared by 6 bases and J by 3 bases, with 7 bases of the junction left unmatched. CDR3 coding DNA: TGTGCCAGCTCGCTCGGACAGGGGGCCCATGGAAACACCATATATTTT. Its translation: CASSLGQGAHGNTIYF.

This chain joins TRBV5-1 and TRBJ1-4, with D possibly TRBD1 on 6 matching bases. Germline-derived CDR1 and CDR2 are SGHRS and YFSETQ. Deletions cut 2 bases from V and 8 bases from J, with 13 bases between. The CDR3 runs to 14 residues. The CDR3 reads CASSFTSGAEKLFF. The CDR3 bases are TGCGCCAGCAGCTTTACTTCAGGGGCGGAAAAACTGTTTTTT.

The chain employs TRBV15 and TRBJ2-7; 12 bases map to TRBD1. The CDR3 runs 16 residues. Germline CDR1 LNHNV, CDR2 YYDKDF (reference sequence). Germline trimming cut 1 base from V and 6 bases from J; bases unmatched to any gene: 7. Here the CDR3 reads CATSRGGTGGTIEQYV. The CDR3 DNA is TGTGCCACCAGCAGAGGGGGGACAGGGGGCACGATCGAGCAGTACGTC.

The chain joins TRBV5-1 to TRBJ1-4; D is perhaps TRBD1 (6 bases). Trimming left V 3 bases short and J 4 bases short, with 10 bases between. The CDR3 consists of 14 residues. Germline values: CDR1 SGHRS, CDR2 YFSETQ. CDR3 bases: TGCGCCAGCAGCTGGGGACAAATTAATGAAAAACTGTTTTTT. Translated, it gives CASSWGQINEKLFF.

This rearrangement joins TRBV12-3 or TRBV12-4 to TRBJ2-5, with 7 bases lining up with TRBD1. The CDR3 spans 13 residues. Losses at the gene ends were 6 bases for V and 3 bases for J; bases not matched to a gene: 4. CDR3 coding DNA: TGTGCCAGCAGCAATACAGGGGAAGAGACCCAGTACTTC. Translating gives CASSNTGEETQYF.